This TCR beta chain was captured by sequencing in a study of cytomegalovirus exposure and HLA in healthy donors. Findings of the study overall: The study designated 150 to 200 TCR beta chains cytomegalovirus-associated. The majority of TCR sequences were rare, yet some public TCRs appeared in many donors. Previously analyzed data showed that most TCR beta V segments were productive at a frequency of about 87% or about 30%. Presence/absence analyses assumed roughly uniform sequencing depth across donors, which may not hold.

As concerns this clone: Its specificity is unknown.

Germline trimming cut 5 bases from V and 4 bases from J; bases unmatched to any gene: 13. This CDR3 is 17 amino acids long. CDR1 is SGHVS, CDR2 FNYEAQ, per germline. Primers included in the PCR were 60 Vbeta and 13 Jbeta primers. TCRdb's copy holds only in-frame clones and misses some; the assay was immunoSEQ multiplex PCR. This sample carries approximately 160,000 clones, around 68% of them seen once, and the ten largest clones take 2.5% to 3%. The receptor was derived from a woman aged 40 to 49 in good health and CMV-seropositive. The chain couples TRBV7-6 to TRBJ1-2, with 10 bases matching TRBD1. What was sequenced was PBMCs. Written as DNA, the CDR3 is TGTGCCAGCAGCCCAACAGGCGGGACAGGGGACCCCTATGGCTACACCTTC. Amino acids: CASSPTGGTGDPYGYTF.